The rows below give T cell receptor beta chains drawn from one sample of a study of cytomegalovirus exposure and HLA in healthy donors. The assay was immunoSEQ multiplex PCR, and TCRdb's table has in-frame clones only and misses some. The repertoire holds under 40,000 clones, with around 76% as singletons. The sequenced material came from PBMCs. All receptors derive from a woman aged 25 to 39 in good health and CMV-seropositive. Each CDR3 is given with its conserved first and last residue. The D gene is left open where the match is weak. Size is omitted from some rows. Given values are once, few, many or a class for expanded clones.

d_call	clone_size	v_call	j_call	cdr3_nt	cdr3_aa
NA	NA	TRBV18	TRBJ1-4	TGTGCCAGCCGGCCTGGGGGCGAAAAACTGTTTTTT	CASRPGGEKLFF
NA	NA	TRBV10-2	TRBJ2-2	TGCGCCACCAGTCGGGCTAGCGAGGCCCCCTTCACCGGGGAGCTGTTTTTT	CATSRASEAPFTGELFF
TRBD1	few	TRBV5-1	TRBJ1-2	TGCGCCAGCAGCCCTTTGGGACAGGGGAGCTATGGCTACACCTTC	CASSPLGQGSYGYTF
NA	NA	TRBV18	TRBJ1-5	TGTGCCAGCTCACCCGACGGGGGTGATAATCAGCCCCAGCATTTT	CASSPDGGDNQPQHF
TRBD2	NA	TRBV9	TRBJ2-1	TGTGCCAGCAGCGCCCAAGGACTAGCGGGGGAATACAATGAGCAGTTCTTC	CASSAQGLAGEYNEQFF
TRBD1	NA	TRBV10-3	TRBJ1-1	TGTGCCATCAGTGAGGGACAGGGGGCAGGGCTGAACACTGAAGCTTTCTTT	CAISEGQGAGLNTEAFF
NA	NA	TRBV5-1	TRBJ1-3	TGCGCCAGCAGCTTCGACAGTTCTGGAAACACCATATATTTT	CASSFDSSGNTIYF
NA	NA	TRBV18	TRBJ2-1	TGTGCCAGCTCACGGTATGCCCTAAGCTCCTACAATGAGCAGTTCTTC	CASSRYALSSYNEQFF
NA	few	TRBV5-1	TRBJ1-6	TGCGCCAGCGCCCTGGGGCAGGGGAATTCACCCCTCCACTTT	CASALGQGNSPLHF
NA	NA	TRBV27	TRBJ2-7	TGTGCCAGCAGTATAACAGGGCCCTACGAGCAGTACTTC	CASSITGPYEQYF
NA	NA	TRBV19	TRBJ1-4	TGTGCCAGCGTCGGGGGGATGAGTGAAAAACTGTTTTTT	CASVGGMSEKLFF
NA	once	TRBV19	TRBJ2-1	TGTGCCAGTAGTATTGGTTTCAGGGATGGTGAGTTCTTC	CASSIGFRDGEFF
NA	few	TRBV7-9	TRBJ2-1	TGTTCCAGCAGCTTGAATCTCGGCGGGCAGTTCTTC	CSSSLNLGGQFF
TRBD2	NA	TRBV7-3	TRBJ2-1	TGTGCCAGCAGCTTAGAATGGACGCGCGGGGGTGAGCAGTTCTTC	CASSLEWTRGGEQFF
NA	NA	TRBV5-8	TRBJ1-2	TGTGCCAGCAGCTGGGGTGGGAGCAGCTATGGCTACCCCTTC	CASSWGGSSYGYPF
NA	NA	TRBV4-1	TRBJ1-3	TGCGCCAGCAGCCAAGCAGGGCGCTCTGGAAACACCATATATTTT	CASSQAGRSGNTIYF
NA	few	TRBV19	TRBJ1-1	TGTGCCAGTAGTACTTCAGGGTATACTGAAGCTTTCTTT	CASSTSGYTEAFF
NA	few	TRBV11-2	TRBJ2-1	TGTGCCAGCAGCTATCGGACAAATGAGCAGTTCTTC	CASSYRTNEQFF
NA	NA	TRBV28	TRBJ1-1	TGTGCCAGCAGTTCCCCAACCGCAGGGCAGCCTGAAGCTTTCTTT	CASSSPTAGQPEAFF
TRBD2	NA	TRBV6-6	TRBJ2-7	TGTGCCAGCACTCCCGGGACTAGCGGTACCTACGAGCAGTACTTC	CASTPGTSGTYEQYF
TRBD2	NA	TRBV18	TRBJ2-7	TGTGCCAGCTCGTCGGGACTAGCGGGAGTATCCGAGCAGTACTTC	CASSSGLAGVSEQYF
TRBD2	NA	TRBV6-6	TRBJ2-1	TGTGCCAGCAGCCTTACTAGCGGGGGGTACATTGAGCAGTTCTTC	CASSLTSGGYIEQFF
TRBD1	NA	TRBV18	TRBJ2-5	TGTGCCAGCTCACCAGACAGGGGGGGAGAGACCCAGTACTTC	CASSPDRGGETQYF
NA	NA	TRBV30	TRBJ2-7	TGTGCCTGGAGCTTACAGGGCGACGAGCAGTACTTC	CAWSLQGDEQYF
TRBD1	NA	TRBV28	TRBJ1-3	TGTGCCAGCAGTTCTACAGGGGCTGGAAACACCATATATTTT	CASSSTGAGNTIYF
TRBD1	NA	TRBV7-9	TRBJ1-3	TGTGCCAGCAACGACAGGGGGGATGGAAACACCATATATTTT	CASNDRGDGNTIYF
NA	NA	TRBV14	TRBJ2-7	TGTGCCAGCAGCCATCCGTGGACTACCGAGCAGTACTTC	CASSHPWTTEQYF
NA	NA	TRBV5-1	TRBJ1-1	TGCGCCAGCAGCTTTCTGGGGACGGGGGTGGGGGGGAACACTGAAGCTTTCTTT	CASSFLGTGVGGNTEAFF
NA	NA	TRBV7-3	TRBJ2-1	TGTGCCAGCAGCAAGGACTTGCAGAGCTCCTACAATGAGCAGTTCTTC	CASSKDLQSSYNEQFF
TRBD1	NA	TRBV9	TRBJ1-1	TGTGCCAGCAGCCTAACGACAGGGGGCAGAGAGAGGAAGACTGAAGCTTTCTTT	CASSLTTGGRERKTEAFF
TRBD2	NA	TRBV6-5	TRBJ2-2	TGTGCCAGCAGTCCCGAGCGGGGCACCGGGGAGCTGTTTTTT	CASSPERGTGELFF
NA	NA	TRBV9	TRBJ2-5	TGTGCCAGCAGCCCGAGGACTACCCACCAAGAGACCCAGTACTTC	CASSPRTTHQETQYF
TRBD1	once	TRBV5-4	TRBJ1-2	TGTGCCAGCAGCTCCTCCGGGACAGGGGATGGCTACGCCTTC	CASSSSGTGDGYAF
TRBD1	NA	TRBV6-6	TRBJ1-4	TGTGCCAGCAGTTATGGACAGGGGAGGAATGAAAAACTGTTTTTT	CASSYGQGRNEKLFF
NA	NA	TRBV15	TRBJ1-3	TGTGCCACCAGCAGAAGGGGCGGGGGGCTTGCCCCTGGAAACACCATATATTTT	CATSRRGGGLAPGNTIYF
NA	NA	TRBV7-8	TRBJ2-7	TGTGCCAGCAGCTTAGGAACTAACTCTGTGGACGAGCAGTACTTC	CASSLGTNSVDEQYF
NA	NA	TRBV18	TRBJ1-2	TGTGCCAGCTCACCGCAGGGAGGAGAATATGGTGGCTACACCTTC	CASSPQGGEYGGYTF
NA	NA	TRBV10-3	TRBJ2-1	TGTGCCATCACCGGGACTGGGGTCTACAATGAGCAGTTCTTC	CAITGTGVYNEQFF
NA	once	TRBV14	TRBJ1-1	TGTGCCAGCAGCCCCTATGGTCCGAACACTGAAGCTTTCTTT	CASSPYGPNTEAFF
TRBD1	NA	TRBV5-1	TRBJ1-6	TGCGCCAGCAGCTTGGATGGGACAGGGATTTCACCCCTCCACTTT	CASSLDGTGISPLHF
NA	NA	TRBV7-9	TRBJ1-2	TGTGCCAGTAGGGGCCCAATACCCGGGACACTAATCTTC	CASRGPIPGTLIF
TRBD1	NA	TRBV7-9	TRBJ2-1	TGTGCCAGCAGCCCCGGGGACAGGGGATACAATGAGCAGTTCTTC	CASSPGDRGYNEQFF
NA	NA	TRBV27	TRBJ1-5	TGTGCCAGCAGTTTAGTCCAGGGTCGCAATCAGCCCCAGCATTTT	CASSLVQGRNQPQHF
NA	NA	TRBV11-3	TRBJ2-7	TGTGCCAGCAGCTTAGGGGGCGGACCTCCCTACGAGCAGTACTTC	CASSLGGGPPYEQYF
NA	NA	TRBV4-1	TRBJ1-2	TGCGCCAGCAGCACCGGGGGAGGGTCAGAGAACTATGGCTACACCTTC	CASSTGGGSENYGYTF
NA	NA	TRBV7-3	TRBJ2-1	TGTGCCAGCAGCCCCCGCGAGCGGAACTCCTACAATGAGCAGTTCTTC	CASSPRERNSYNEQFF